Detailed here is one T cell receptor beta chain. Its cognate antigen is unknown. CDR3 length equals 16 residues. CDR1 is MNHEY, CDR2 SVGEGT, per germline. Trimming removed 1 base from V and 3 bases from J; junction bases left unmatched: 5. This specimen belongs to a study of regulatory T cells in long-lasting Graves disease. Study in general: Persistent Graves' disease meant over 5 years of antithyroid drugs with positive TSH receptor antibodies.

The time point: persistent/refractory GD, antithyroid drugs over 5 years with positive TRAb. Generation of the TCR library employed RNA extracted from PBMCs. The patients were enrolled through endocrinology in Xi'an, China. iRepertoire HTBI primers and Arm-PCR of CDR3 regions built TCR beta libraries. A single record per CDR3 protein comes from TCRdb applying MiXCR to the multiplex PCR reads. Of 400,000 or so distinct CDR3 sequences listed, around 22% were seen once; the top ten hold roughly 28%. Study-level findings and limits: Persistent Graves' patients showed a TCR diversity that was lower than that of newly diagnosed ones. There were preferences for TRBV28, TRBJ1-2 and TRBJ2-5 in persistent disease.

The TCR was taken from a female donor with Graves disease. The V and J genes are TRBV6-2 or TRBV6-3 and TRBJ2-2; the match to TRBD1 covers 7 bases. The source material was peripheral blood mononuclear cells (PBMCs), sampled when the disease was refractory, from a patient treated with antithyroid drugs. The CDR3 bases are TGTGCCAGCAGTTACTTAAGGGGGCAGGACACCGGGGAGCTGTTTTTT. This codes for CASSYLRGQDTGELFF.